The next 21 T cell receptor beta chains were all read from a single sample in a study of cytomegalovirus exposure and HLA in healthy donors. Use of 60 Vbeta and 13 Jbeta primers characterized the PCR. Assay used: immunoSEQ multiplex PCR; TCRdb lists only in-frame clones, some missing. The sample includes about 260,000 clones, just over 70% seen only once; the top ten take 2% to 2.5%. Sequencing was carried out using PBMCs. The receptor set was obtained from a female donor in good health and CMV-seronegative.

V and J are TRBV19 and TRBJ1-1, with D perhaps TRBD1 (5 bases). In germline, CDR1 is LNHDA, CDR2 SQIVND (reference sequence). There are 15 residues in the CDR3. V lost 3 bases and J 4 bases, leaving 15 bases between the germline ends. The CDR3 is CASSIRGDLGTEAFF. In DNA, the CDR3 is TGTGCCAGTAGTATCCGGGGGGACCTTGGCACTGAAGCTTTCTTT.

CDR3 sequence (DNA): TGTGCCAGCAGCTTGTCGCGGACAGGGGACGGAAACACCATATATTTT. Amino acid sequence: CASSLSRTGDGNTIYF. This rearrangement joins TRBV5-4 to TRBJ1-3; 9 positions match TRBD1. The trim removed 1 base at V and 4 bases at J, leaving 6 bases unmatched. Germline V lookup: CDR1 SGHNT, CDR2 YYREEE (reference sequence). The CDR3 is 16 residues long.

This chain connects TRBV6-1 to TRBJ2-5, with TRBD1 identical over 11 bases. Gene TRBJ2-7 matches the end of the DNA better, so the J call may be wrong. Germline V lookup: CDR1 MNHNS, CDR2 SASEGT. The CDR3 consists of 14 residues. CDR3 sequence (DNA): TGTGCCAGCAGTCCGGGACAGGGGGGCAACGAGCAGTACTTC. Translation: CASSPGQGGNEQYF.

There are a few counts of this clone. J is TRBJ1-1 and V is TRBV27, with D perhaps TRBD1 (5 bases). CDR1 MNHEY and CDR2 SMNVEV come from the germline V gene (reference sequence). This CDR3 is 13 amino acids long. V lost 8 bases and J 2 bases, leaving 12 bases between the germline ends. The CDR3 loop is CASYRGFNTEAFF. CDR3 DNA: TGTGCCAGCTATCGGGGGTTTAACACTGAAGCTTTCTTT.

This chain uses TRBV7-8 with TRBJ2-7; a weak D match, TRBD2 (6 bases). The germline V and J ends were trimmed by 2 bases and 7 bases, with 15 bases remaining between them. Germline values: CDR1 SGHVS, CDR2 FQNEAQ. This CDR3 has 14 amino acids. The chain's CDR3 is CASSLTSSGSEQYF. The CDR3 DNA follows: TGTGCCAGCAGCTTAACTAGCTCTGGTTCGGAGCAGTACTTC. Full variable domain (outside the CDR3, taken from reference TRBV7-8 and TRBJ2-7): GAGVSQSPRYKVAKRGQDVALRCDPISGHVSLFWYQQALGQGPEFLTYFQNEAQLDKSGLPSDRFFAERPEGSVSTLKIQRTQQEDSAVYLCASSLTSSGSEQYFGPGTRLTVT.

This clone has a handful of counts. The rearrangement uses TRBV15 and TRBJ2-5; 8 positions agree with TRBD1. Germline V CDR1 and CDR2: LNHNV, YYDKDF (reference sequence). V lost 4 bases to trimming and J lost 5 bases; unmatched junction nucleotides: 6. This CDR3 spans 14 amino acids. In DNA, the CDR3 is TGTGCCACCAGCACAGGACAGGGTGAGGAGACCCAGTACTTC. Translated, it gives CATSTGQGEETQYF.

This clone appeared a few times. The chain recombines TRBV7-9 with TRBJ1-5, with a possible D match to TRBD1 (5 bases). The CDR3 has 14 residues. Trimming stripped 1 base from V and 3 bases from J, with 7 bases between. Germline V lookup: CDR1 SEHNR, CDR2 FQNEAQ (reference sequence). CDR3 coding DNA: TGTGCCAGCAGCTTAGAGGGGTACAATCAGCCCCAGCATTTT. This translates into CASSLEGYNQPQHF. The variable domain in full, completed from reference TRBV7-9 and TRBJ1-5, reads DTGVSQNPRHKITKRGQNVTFRCDPISEHNRLYWYRQTLGQGPEFLTYFQNEAQLEKSRLLSDRFSAERPKGSFSTLEIQRTEQGDSAMYLCASSLEGYNQPQHFGDGTRLSIL.

This clone was seen more than once but under ten times. V gene TRBV28 combines with J gene TRBJ2-1; 11 nucleotides agree with TRBD2. After removal of 6 bases from V and 4 bases from J, the junction contained 11 bases not matched to a gene. Germline V gives CDR1 MDHEN, CDR2 SYDVKM. The CDR3 covers 17 residues. The CDR3 sequence: CASSLNSGLAEYNEQFF. CDR3 in DNA: TGTGCCAGCAGCCTTAATTCGGGACTAGCGGAGTACAATGAGCAGTTCTTC.

V is TRBV19 and J is TRBJ2-7; D remains unclear. The V end was cut by 0 bases, the J end by 9 bases, with 6 bases between. The CDR3 spans 11 residues. Per germline, CDR1 LNHDA and CDR2 SQIVND (reference sequence). CDR3 sequence reads: CASSIDQRQYF. CDR3 DNA sequence: TGTGCCAGTAGTATAGACCAGCGGCAGTACTTC.

The rearrangement joins TRBV9 to TRBJ2-4; weak D call: TRBD1 (6 bases). V dropped 1 base and J dropped 2 bases, with 16 bases sitting between them. The CDR3 loop spans 17 amino acids. Germline V lookup: CDR1 SGDLS, CDR2 YYNGEE. CDR3 in amino acids: CASSVNEQGGTKNIQYF. The CDR3 DNA sequence: TGTGCCAGCAGCGTAAATGAACAGGGCGGAACCAAAAACATTCAGTACTTC.

The chain joins TRBV7-3 to TRBJ2-2; 7 nucleotides match TRBD1. The CDR3 covers 16 residues. V trimming: 5 bases; J trimming: 2 bases; junction bases outside the gene matches: 8. Germline-derived CDR1 and CDR2 are SGHTA and FQGTGA. The CDR3 sequence is CASSPEGQINTGELFF. CDR3 DNA sequence: TGTGCCAGCAGCCCAGAGGGACAGATCAACACCGGGGAGCTGTTTTTT.

V is TRBV18 and J is TRBJ2-1, with no clear D. The germline gives CDR1 KGHSH, CDR2 LQKENI. The CDR3 covers 15 residues. Trimming took off 6 bases at V and 2 bases at J, with 14 bases between the two ends. CDR3 DNA: TGTGCCAGCTCCCCTCCGGGTCCCACCTACAATGAGCAGTTCTTC. It is translated as CASSPPGPTYNEQFF.

The V call is TRBV7-9, the J call TRBJ2-2, with D possibly matching TRBD2 (5 bases). The CDR3 extends over 16 amino acids. Trimming shortened V by 1 base and J by 5 bases, and 14 bases separated the two germline ends. The V gene's germline CDR1 is SEHNR and CDR2 FQNEAQ (reference sequence). CDR3 protein: CASSLDGLAGTGELFF. The CDR3 DNA is TGTGCCAGCAGCTTAGACGGTCTAGCTGGGACCGGGGAGCTGTTTTTT.

V gene TRBV30 combines with J gene TRBJ1-2, with D possibly matching TRBD1 (6 bases). V was shortened by 0 bases and J by 2 bases, with 16 bases between the two germline ends. Per the germline V gene, CDR1 is GTSNPN and CDR2 is SVGIG (reference sequence). The CDR3 sequence is 16 residues long. This chain's CDR3 is CAWSVPGGGLNYGYTF. CDR3 sequence (DNA): TGTGCCTGGAGTGTACCGGGGGGGGGCTTAAACTATGGCTACACCTTC. The full variable domain, in which reference TRBV30 and TRBJ1-2 provide the parts outside the CDR3, is SQTIHQWPATLVQPVGSPLSLECTVEGTSNPNLYWYRQAAGRGLQLLFYSVGIGQISSEVPQNLSASRPQDRQFILSSKKLLLSDSGFYLCAWSVPGGGLNYGYTFGSGTRLTVV.

The gene calls are TRBV6-6 and TRBJ2-1, with 9 bases matching TRBD2. Germline CDR1 and CDR2: MNHNY and SVGAGI (reference sequence). The CDR3 runs to 15 residues. The V gene end was trimmed by 4 bases and the J gene end by 8 bases; junction bases not matched to a gene: 9. This CDR3 reads CASSSRPSGIDEQFF. The CDR3 nucleotides read TGTGCCAGCAGTTCCCGGCCTAGCGGGATCGATGAGCAGTTCTTC.

This clone came up a few times. The rearrangement links TRBV28 to TRBJ2-7; 9 nucleotides align to TRBD1. The V gene end was trimmed by 6 bases and the J gene end by 0 bases; junction bases not matched to a gene: 0. Germline V CDR1 and CDR2: MDHEN, SYDVKM. This CDR3 is built from 13 residues. This CDR3 is CASRDRGSYEQYF. The CDR3 region has the DNA TGTGCCAGCAGGGACAGGGGCTCCTACGAGCAGTACTTC.

This clone was counted only a few times. The chain joins TRBV10-3 to TRBJ1-5, with a weak D call TRBD1 (5 bases). Per the germline V gene, CDR1 is ENHRY and CDR2 is SYGVKD. There are 13 residues in the CDR3. V was shortened by 10 bases and J by 2 bases, with 12 bases between the two germline ends. CDR3 protein: CASGTERNQPQHF. In DNA, the CDR3 is TGTGCCAGCGGGACTGAACGCAATCAGCCCCAGCATTTT.

V and J are TRBV5-6 and TRBJ1-3; TRBD1 might be the D (6 bases). The V and J ends lost 4 bases and 2 bases respectively, with 10 bases between them. Germline loops: CDR1 SGHDT, CDR2 YYEEEE. The CDR3 runs 14 residues. The CDR3 region is CASSPWDTGNTIYF. CDR3 nucleotide sequence: TGTGCCAGCAGCCCCTGGGACACTGGAAACACCATATATTTT.

This sequence joins TRBV27 and TRBJ2-3; 9 bases fit TRBD2. Looked up from germline, CDR1 is MNHEY and CDR2 is SMNVEV (reference sequence). CDR3 length: 18 amino acids. V trimming: 4 bases; J trimming: 2 bases; junction bases outside the gene matches: 13. In DNA form, the CDR3 reads TGTGCCAGCAGTTACCAAGCCGGACCTAGCGGGATCACAGATACGCAGTATTTT. Protein sequence: CASSYQAGPSGITDTQYF.

The chain links TRBV28 to TRBJ2-7; 9 bases agree with TRBD1. CDR3 length: 14 amino acids. J was trimmed by 11 bases and V by 5 bases; bases with no gene match: 13. Per the germline V gene, CDR1 is MDHEN and CDR2 is SYDVKM. The CDR3 region has the DNA TGTGCCAGCAGTCCGAATTCCGGGACAGGGCGAAAGTACTTC. It is translated as CASSPNSGTGRKYF.

V gene TRBV5-4 combines with J gene TRBJ2-7; TRBD2 aligns across 12 bases. Germline-derived CDR1 and CDR2 are SGHNT and YYREEE (reference sequence). After removal of 0 bases from V and 7 bases from J, the junction contained 5 bases not matched to a gene. The CDR3 runs 15 residues. CDR3 in DNA: TGTGCCAGCAGCTTGGGGACTAGCGGGACCAGGGAGCAGTACTTC. Its translation: CASSLGTSGTREQYF.